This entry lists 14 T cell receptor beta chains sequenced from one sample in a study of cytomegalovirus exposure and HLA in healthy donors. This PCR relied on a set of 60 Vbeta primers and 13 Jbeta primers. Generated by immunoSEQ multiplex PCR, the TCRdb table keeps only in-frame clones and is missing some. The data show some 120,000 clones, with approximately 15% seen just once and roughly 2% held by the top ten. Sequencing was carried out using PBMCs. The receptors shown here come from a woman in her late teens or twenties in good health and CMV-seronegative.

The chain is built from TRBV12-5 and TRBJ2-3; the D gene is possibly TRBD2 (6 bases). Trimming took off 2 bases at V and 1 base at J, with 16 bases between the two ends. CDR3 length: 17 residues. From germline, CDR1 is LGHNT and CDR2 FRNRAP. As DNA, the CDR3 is TGTGCTAGTGGTTTGACCTCTTTAGCGGATCGCACAGATACGCAGTATTTT. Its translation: CASGLTSLADRTDTQYF.

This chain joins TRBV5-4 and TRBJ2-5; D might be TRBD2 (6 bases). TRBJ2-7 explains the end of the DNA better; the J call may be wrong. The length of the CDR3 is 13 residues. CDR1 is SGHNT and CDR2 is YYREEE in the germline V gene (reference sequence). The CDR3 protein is CASRRSGALEQYF. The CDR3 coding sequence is TGTGCCAGCAGGCGATCGGGAGCTCTCGAGCAGTACTTC.

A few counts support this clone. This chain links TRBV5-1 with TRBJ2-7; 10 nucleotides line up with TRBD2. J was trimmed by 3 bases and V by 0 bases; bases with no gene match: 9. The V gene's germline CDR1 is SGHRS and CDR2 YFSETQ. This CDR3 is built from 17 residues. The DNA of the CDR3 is TGCGCCAGCAGCTTGGGGCGGGGGCTAGCGGGAGTCTACGAGCAGTACTTC. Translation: CASSLGRGLAGVYEQYF.

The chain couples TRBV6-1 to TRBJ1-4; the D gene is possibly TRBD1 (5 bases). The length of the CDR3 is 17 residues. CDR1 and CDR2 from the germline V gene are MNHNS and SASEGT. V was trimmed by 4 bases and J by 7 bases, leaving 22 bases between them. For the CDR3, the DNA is TGTGCCAGCAGTGGGGGCGGGGCAGTCGAGAGTAGTGAAAAACTGTTTTTT. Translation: CASSGGGAVESSEKLFF.

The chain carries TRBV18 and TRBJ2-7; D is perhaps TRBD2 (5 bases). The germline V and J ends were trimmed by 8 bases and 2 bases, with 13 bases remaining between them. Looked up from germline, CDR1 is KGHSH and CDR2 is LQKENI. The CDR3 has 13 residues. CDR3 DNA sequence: TGTGCCAGCCAAGCGGTGCCTCCCTACGAGCAGTACTTC. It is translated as CASQAVPPYEQYF. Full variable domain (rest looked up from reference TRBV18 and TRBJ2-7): NAGVMQNPRHLVRRRGQEARLRCSPMKGHSHVYWYRQLPEEGLKFMVYLQKENIIDESGMPKERFSAEFPKEGPSILRIQQVVRGDSAAYFCASQAVPPYEQYFGPGTRLTVT.

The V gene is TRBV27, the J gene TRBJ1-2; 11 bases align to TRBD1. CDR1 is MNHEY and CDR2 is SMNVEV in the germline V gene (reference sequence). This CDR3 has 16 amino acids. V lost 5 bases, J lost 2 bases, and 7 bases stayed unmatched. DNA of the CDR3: TGTGCCAGCAGTATAAGGACAGGGGGCTTAAACTATGGCTACACCTTC. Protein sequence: CASSIRTGGLNYGYTF.

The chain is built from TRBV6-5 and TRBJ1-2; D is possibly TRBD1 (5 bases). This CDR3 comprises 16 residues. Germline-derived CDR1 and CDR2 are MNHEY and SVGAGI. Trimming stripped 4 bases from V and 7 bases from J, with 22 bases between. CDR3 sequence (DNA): TGTGCCAGCAGTTTACTCGGGGGGGGAAAGTTTGGTGGCTACACCTTC. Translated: CASSLLGGGKFGGYTF.

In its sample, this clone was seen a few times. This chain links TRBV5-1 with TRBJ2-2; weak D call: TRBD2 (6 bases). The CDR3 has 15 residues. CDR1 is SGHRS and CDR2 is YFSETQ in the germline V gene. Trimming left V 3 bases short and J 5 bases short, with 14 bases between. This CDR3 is CASSSPSGRTGELFF. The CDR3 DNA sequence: TGCGCCAGCAGCTCGCCGAGCGGGCGGACCGGGGAGCTGTTTTTT.

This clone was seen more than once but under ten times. The CDR3 nucleotides are TGCGCCAGCAGCGGGGGGGCTGGGGAAAAACTGTTTTTT. Translated, it gives CASSGGAGEKLFF. This chain links TRBV5-1 with TRBJ1-4; D may be TRBD1 (6 bases). This CDR3 region has 13 residues. The germline V gene encodes CDR1 SGHRS and CDR2 YFSETQ. Trimming removed 4 bases from V and 8 bases from J, with 12 bases in between.

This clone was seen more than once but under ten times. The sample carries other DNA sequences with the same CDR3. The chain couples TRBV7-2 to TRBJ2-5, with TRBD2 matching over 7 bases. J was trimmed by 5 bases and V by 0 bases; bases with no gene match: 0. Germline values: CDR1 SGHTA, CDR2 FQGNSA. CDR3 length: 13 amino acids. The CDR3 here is CASSLAGGETQYF. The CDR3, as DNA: TGTGCCAGCAGCTTAGCGGGGGGGGAGACCCAGTACTTC.

The CDR3, as DNA: TGTGCCAGCTCACTACGGGACAAGAATTCACCCCTCCACTTT. Its protein is CASSLRDKNSPLHF. V is TRBV18 and J is TRBJ1-6, with D possibly TRBD1 on 6 matching bases. Germline CDR1 reads KGHSH; CDR2 reads LQKENI. Trimming took 4 bases from V and 7 from J, leaving 11 bases between them. The CDR3 length is 14 residues.

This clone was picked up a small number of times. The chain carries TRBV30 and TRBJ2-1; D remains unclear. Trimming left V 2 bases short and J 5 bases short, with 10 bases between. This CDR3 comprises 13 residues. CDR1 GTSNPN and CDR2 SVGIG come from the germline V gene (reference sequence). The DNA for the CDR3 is TGTGCCTGGAGTCCCCTAGGAGACAATGAGCAGTTCTTC. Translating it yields CAWSPLGDNEQFF.

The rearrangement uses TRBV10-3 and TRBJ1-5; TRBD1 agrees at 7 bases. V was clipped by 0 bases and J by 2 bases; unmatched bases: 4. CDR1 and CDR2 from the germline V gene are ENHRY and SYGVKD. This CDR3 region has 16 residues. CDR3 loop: CAISESGGQGNQPQHF. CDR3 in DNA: TGTGCCATCAGTGAGTCAGGGGGCCAGGGCAATCAGCCCCAGCATTTT.

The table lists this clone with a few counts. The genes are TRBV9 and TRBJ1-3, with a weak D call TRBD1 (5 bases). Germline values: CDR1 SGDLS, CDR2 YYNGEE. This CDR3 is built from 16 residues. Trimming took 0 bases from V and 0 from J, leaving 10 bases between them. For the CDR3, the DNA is TGTGCCAGCAGCGTAGTGCCGGGGGGCTCTGGAAACACCATATATTTT. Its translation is CASSVVPGGSGNTIYF.